One and the same sample provided the 22 T cell receptor beta chains below, sequenced in a study of T cell responses to AZD1222 COVID-19 vaccine (dated by TCRdb to the early 2020s). Library generation was performed with the immunoSEQ multiplex PCR assay. The clones in this table, taken by TCRdb from immuneACCESS, are in-frame only. Not every clone is retained; where verified, under half of the shortfall comes from an unresolved V gene, and the cause of the rest is unknown. The sample table holds under 150,000 clones, of which approximately 94% were seen once. The ten largest clonotypes hold approximately 5.4% of the sample. The time point label, as the study defines it: baseline before first vaccination. Sequenced material: peripheral blood, taken on day 0 of AZD1222 vaccination. These receptors were obtained from an adult in good health.

V and J are TRBV29-1 and TRBJ2-3; D gene uncertain. The CDR3 spans 11 residues. V shed 0 bases and J shed 2 bases, with 0 bases lying between them. Per the germline V gene, CDR1 is SQVTM and CDR2 is ANQGSEA. The CDR3 here is CSVEDTDTQYF. The CDR3 coding sequence is TGCAGCGTTGAAGACACAGATACGCAGTATTTT.

The V and J genes are TRBV7-9 and TRBJ2-2; D possibly corresponds to TRBD2 (5 bases). The length of the CDR3 is 19 residues. The germline CDR1 and CDR2 sequences are SEHNR and FQNEAQ (reference sequence). Between the trimmed V and J ends, which lost 5 bases and 0 bases, there was a span of 22 bases. This CDR3 reads CASSAPIGLTSTNTGELFF. DNA for the CDR3: TGTGCCAGCAGCGCCCCGATAGGACTGACATCGACGAACACCGGGGAGCTGTTTTTT.

The rearrangement links TRBV4-2 to TRBJ1-1; no clear D gene. Trimming removed 0 bases at V and 8 bases at J, with 13 bases between. Germline-derived CDR1 and CDR2 are LGHNA and YNFKEQ. The CDR3 totals 14 residues. This CDR3 reads CASSQDPRESEAFF. The DNA for the CDR3 is TGTGCCAGCAGCCAAGACCCCCGTGAGTCGGAAGCTTTCTTT.

J is TRBJ1-5 and V is TRBV27; TRBD1 matches at 7 bases. CDR1 is MNHEY, CDR2 SMNVEV, per germline (reference sequence). The CDR3 totals 17 residues. After removal of 4 bases from V and 3 bases from J, the junction contained 12 bases not matched to a gene. The CDR3 reads CASSSRTGTAYNQPQHF. The CDR3 DNA reads as TGTGCCAGCAGTTCCCGAACCGGGACAGCCTACAATCAGCCCCAGCATTTT.

The V call is TRBV10-3, the J call TRBJ2-2; D unresolved. V was pared by 7 bases and J by 3 bases, with 12 bases between. From germline, CDR1 is ENHRY and CDR2 SYGVKD. The CDR3 sequence is 14 residues long. CDR3: CAIKSAADTGELFF. In nucleotides, the CDR3 is TGTGCCATCAAGTCGGCGGCCGACACCGGGGAGCTGTTTTTT.

Here the CDR3 reads CASSMGRITDTQYF. The CDR3 coding sequence is TGTGCCAGTAGTATGGGACGGATCACAGATACGCAGTATTTT. The rearrangement joins TRBV19 to TRBJ2-3, with D possibly called TRBD1 or TRBD2 (5 bases each). V lost 3 bases to trimming and J lost 2 bases, with 9 bases between them. The V gene's germline CDR1 is LNHDA and CDR2 SQIVND (reference sequence). The length of the CDR3 is 14 residues. Complete variable domain (other parts from reference TRBV19 and TRBJ2-3): DGGITQSPKYLFRKEGQNVTLSCEQNLNHDAMYWYRQDPGQGLRLIYYSQIVNDFQKGDIAEGYSVSREKKESFPLTVTSAQKNPTAFYLCASSMGRITDTQYFGPGTRLTVL.

The rearrangement joins TRBV4-3 to TRBJ2-1; D might be TRBD2 (5 bases). This CDR3 is 16 amino acids long. V was cut by 3 bases and J by 7 bases, with 19 bases left in between. The germline CDR1 and CDR2 sequences are LGHNA and YSLEER. The DNA of the CDR3 is TGCGCCAGCAGCCAGGCCCCAGGACCTGGAGGTAATGAGCAGTTCTTC. This gives the protein CASSQAPGPGGNEQFF.

As DNA, the CDR3 is TGTGCCAGCAGCCCGGGACACCCCAACTATGGCTACACCTTC. Encoded protein: CASSPGHPNYGYTF. The rearrangement joins TRBV5-4 to TRBJ1-2; D may be TRBD1 (6 bases). The ends were cut back, 4 bases at V and 2 bases at J, with 12 bases in the middle. Germline V gene lookup returns CDR1 SGHNT and CDR2 YYREEE (reference sequence). This CDR3 contains 14 residues.

The J gene is TRBJ1-6, the V gene TRBV9, with D uncertain. Trimming shortened V by 3 bases and J by 10 bases, and 17 bases separated the two germline ends. Per germline, CDR1 SGDLS and CDR2 YYNGEE. The CDR3 runs 15 residues. CDR3 protein: CASSAFPGSVSPLHF. CDR3 sequence (DNA): TGTGCCAGCAGCGCTTTCCCGGGGTCAGTATCACCCCTCCACTTT.

The genes are TRBV29-1 and TRBJ1-1, with D possibly TRBD1 on 6 matching bases. Germline CDR1 reads SQVTM; CDR2 reads ANQGSEA. The CDR3 contains 13 residues. The V and J ends lost 7 bases and 6 bases respectively, with 18 bases between them. CDR3 loop: CSAQAGATPEAFF. CDR3 sequence (DNA): TGCAGCGCCCAAGCAGGGGCCACGCCTGAAGCTTTCTTT.

CDR3: CASSGVLAGGGGELFF. As DNA, the CDR3 is TGTGCCAGCAGCGGCGTGCTAGCGGGAGGGGGCGGGGAGCTGTTTTTT. The rearrangement links TRBV9 to TRBJ2-2; 12 nucleotides agree with TRBD2. The junction had 7 bases not matched to a gene; V was cut back by 3 bases and J by 7 bases. Germline V gene lookup returns CDR1 SGDLS and CDR2 YYNGEE. The CDR3 runs to 16 residues.

The chain employs TRBV6-5 and TRBJ1-1; a possible D gene is TRBD1 (5 bases). Germline V gene sequence: CDR1 MNHEY, CDR2 SVGAGI. V shed 0 bases and J shed 5 bases, with 13 bases lying between them. The CDR3 has 15 residues. The DNA for the CDR3 is TGTGCCAGCAGTTACTCCCCAGGGAGGGTAACTGAAGCTTTCTTT. As protein: CASSYSPGRVTEAFF.

Only one count was recorded for this clone. The chain employs TRBV7-2 and TRBJ2-1; 13 bases are shared with TRBD2. Trimming took 6 bases from V and 6 from J; bases not matched to a gene: 5. The CDR3 is made up of 15 amino acids. The germline gives CDR1 SGHTA, CDR2 FQGNSA. CDR3 in DNA: TGTGCCAGCAGTCGGACTAGCGGGAGAGGCAATGAGCAGTTCTTC. It yields the protein CASSRTSGRGNEQFF.

CDR3 loop: CSVLHTTSTDTQYF. Written as DNA, the CDR3 is TGCAGCGTTTTACACACCACTAGCACAGATACGCAGTATTTT. The rearrangement uses TRBV29-1 and TRBJ2-3; D ambiguous. Trimming took 5 bases from V and 0 from J, leaving 12 bases between them. This CDR3 comprises 14 residues. The germline CDR1 and CDR2 sequences are SQVTM and ANQGSEA.

This rearrangement joins TRBV7-3 to TRBJ2-2, with a possible D match to TRBD2 (6 bases). Germline V lookup: CDR1 SGHTA, CDR2 FQGTGA. V lost 1 base to trimming and J lost 4 bases, with 10 bases between them. The CDR3 totals 15 residues. The CDR3 coding sequence is TGTGCCAGCAGCTTAAAGGGACTTTTCACCGGGGAGCTGTTTTTT. Protein sequence: CASSLKGLFTGELFF.

J is TRBJ1-3 and V is TRBV27, with 8 bases identical to TRBD1. J was trimmed by 2 bases and V by 3 bases; bases with no gene match: 0. CDR3 length equals 14 residues. Germline V gives CDR1 MNHEY, CDR2 SMNVEV (reference sequence). CDR3 amino acids: CASSFRGPGNTIYF. Written as DNA, the CDR3 is TGTGCCAGCAGTTTCAGGGGGCCTGGAAACACCATATATTTT.

The chain employs TRBV7-8 and TRBJ1-2; TRBD1 matches 8 bases. CDR1 is SGHVS, CDR2 FQNEAQ, per germline. The CDR3 extends over 15 amino acids. The ends lost 3 bases at V and 8 bases at J; junction bases unmatched: 11. CDR3: CASSFQETGGRGYTF. The CDR3 DNA follows: TGTGCCAGCAGCTTTCAGGAAACAGGGGGTCGGGGCTACACCTTC.

This chain connects TRBV18 to TRBJ1-4; no clear D. The germline V and J ends were trimmed by 2 bases and 1 base, with 8 bases remaining between them. The CDR3 runs 15 residues. The V gene's germline CDR1 is KGHSH and CDR2 LQKENI. CDR3 residues: CASSPTQITNEKLFF. Written as DNA, the CDR3 is TGTGCCAGCTCACCAACCCAGATAACTAATGAAAAACTGTTTTTT.

This chain joins TRBV11-2 and TRBJ1-6; possibly TRBD1 for D (5 bases). The CDR3 consists of 16 residues. Germline CDR1 is SGHAT and CDR2 is FQNNGV. V lost 1 base, J lost 6 bases, and 13 bases lay in between. CDR3 loop: CASSLVPGALNSPLHF. The DNA for the CDR3 is TGTGCCAGCAGCTTAGTTCCCGGGGCGCTTAATTCACCCCTCCACTTT.

V and J are TRBV30 and TRBJ2-5; the match to TRBD2 covers 13 bases. V lost 2 bases, J lost 9 bases, and 6 bases stayed unmatched. This CDR3 has 14 residues. Germline CDR1 reads GTSNPN; CDR2 reads SVGIG (reference sequence). CDR3 bases: TGTGCCTGGAGTCCGGGACTAGCGGGATCGGCCCAGTACTTC. Protein: CAWSPGLAGSAQYF.

The chain combines TRBV11-2 with TRBJ1-6; D possibly corresponds to TRBD1 (6 bases). Trimming shortened V by 4 bases and J by 4 bases, and 17 bases separated the two germline ends. This CDR3 comprises 17 residues. Per the germline V gene, CDR1 is SGHAT and CDR2 is FQNNGV. CDR3 DNA sequence: TGTGCCAGCAGCTCCGGAGGGGGTACCCCATATAATTCACCCCTCCACTTT. Its protein product is CASSSGGGTPYNSPLHF. The full variable domain, in which reference TRBV11-2 and TRBJ1-6 provide the parts outside the CDR3, is EAGVAQSPRYKIIEKRQSVAFWCNPISGHATLYWYQQILGQGPKLLIQFQNNGVVDDSQLPKDRFSAERLKGVDSTLKIQPAKLEDSAVYLCASSSGGGTPYNSPLHFGNGTRLTVT.

This chain links TRBV18 with TRBJ2-2; D is possibly TRBD2 (6 bases). This CDR3 is built from 16 residues. CDR1 and CDR2 (germline): KGHSH, LQKENI. The V end was cut by 0 bases, the J end by 1 base, with 9 bases between. For the CDR3, the DNA is TGTGCCAGCTCACCACCGGTTAGCGGGAACACCGGGGAGCTGTTTTTT. Amino acid sequence: CASSPPVSGNTGELFF.